This entry concerns a single T cell receptor beta chain. No antigen is known for it. It has no much larger one-base neighbor in the sample; base qualities were not kept. Other DNA variants within this sample encode the same CDR3. The CDR3 has 13 amino acids, counting the end cysteine and phenylalanine. The DNA shown is the 39-base CDR3, in frame from base 1. Unmatched junction bases come to 2, with V trimmed by 6 bases and J by 0 bases. CDR1 and CDR2, looked up from the germline V gene (reference sequence), are MNHEY and SMNVEV. These data originate in a study of beta chain features in type 1 diabetes (dated by TCRdb to between 2018 and 2020). In terms of the full investigation: Patients and healthy donors did not differ in mean age, gender distribution, total cell number or subset yield. A total of 100 million to 140 million sorted cells were examined across all samples, and the number of cells per subset was strongly correlated with RNA yield. In the study, recently diagnosed type 1 diabetes patients and matched healthy donors were compared on the TCRB repertoires of their sorted circulating CD4+ T cell subsets. Regulatory and stem cell-like memory subsets were isolated from only 8 patients and 8 healthy donors, whereas naive and central memory subsets came from all 30 or so donors.

Points the paper makes about the study in general: Sequencing cDNA rather than genomic DNA could over-represent highly expressing activated cells, although activation and CD3 levels did not differ between groups. In all four CD4+ subsets, TCRB CDR3 length was moderately but significantly shorter in type 1 diabetes patients. Because small numbers of individuals were included in the HLA sub-analyses, any influence of HLA type on TCRB rearrangement was left unresolved. Naive, central memory and regulatory TCRB repertoires appeared more similar among patients than among healthy donors. PCR may preferentially amplify shorter templates, but because patient and control samples were amplified and corrected together, any resulting skew would affect both groups equally. Fewer insertions and more nucleotide deletions at VDJ recombination sites were observed in patients with type 1 diabetes, implying thymic rearrangement abnormalities.

Each donor gave one peripheral blood draw, approximately 110 mL on average, collected into heparinised tubes. A BD FACSAria II was used to sort naive, central memory, regulatory and stem cell-like memory CD4+ T cells with a panel that included CD45RO, CCR7, CD25, CD127, CD95 and CD27. Purity was above 98% for every sorted population. PBMCs were separated immediately by Lymphoprep density gradient centrifugation and were stained directly, without being cultured. So that batch effects would be minimized, each experiment stained and sorted samples in pairs, pairing one healthy donor with one patient. All of the isolated RNA was reverse transcribed with the High Capacity cDNA Reverse Transcription Kit, so expressed TCRB transcripts were sequenced. Deep immunoSEQ sequencing was applied to naive, central memory and regulatory T cell samples, giving an average of about 3.8 million total reads per sample. Sorted cells were lysed in RLT buffer, and RNA was extracted using DNase-treated RNeasy Micro or Mini kits according to cell number. Each cell subset was processed on its own to prevent cross-contamination, while patient and healthy donor samples were processed together. Using the immunoSEQ multiplex PCR, TCRB sequences were amplified from cDNA into 87-bp fragments spanning the CDR3 region. Amplicons were sequenced on the Illumina HiSeq platform. The paper's processing steps were these. Synthetic template baselines were used to correct PCR bias computationally, reads within Hamming distance 2 were collapsed, and singletons that could not be merged were discarded. Reads were aligned to IMGT to assign V, D and J genes, CDR3 length, and insertions or deletions at six rearrangement sites. Within each subset, clonotype counts were normalized to the number of sorted cells before true diversity and Gini coefficients were calculated with the tcR R package. The overlap coefficient, calculated on TCRB nucleotide sequences, was used to quantify repertoire sharing. This immuneACCESS table, as held by TCRdb, lists in-frame sequences with V and J called but not all clones. Of the missing ones, under half trace to an unresolved V gene in checked studies; the others have no known cause. V, J and clone size are taken as reported in that table, and D and trimming were inferred from the DNA itself. The sample has 160,000 or so clones on record, about 10% of them singletons. Under 0.75% of the sample comes from the top ten.

Sequenced sample: central memory CD4+ T cells from blood. The V and J segments used are TRBV27 and TRBJ2-7, with 7 junctional bases fitting TRBD1. This sequence was found in a woman under 40 with type 1 diabetes. The nucleotide sequence is TGTGCCAGCAGCCGGACAGGCTCCTACGAGCAGTACTTC. This yields the protein CASSRTGSYEQYF.